This T cell receptor beta chain originates from a study of spatial heterogeneity in lung cancer (dated by TCRdb to the late 2010s). Concerning the study at large: More beta-chain than alpha-chain transcripts were consistently detected, likely reflecting higher beta-chain transcript abundance. In the raw uncorrected reads, each unique combination of TCR and UMI appeared more than ten times on average. The study quantitatively compared TCR alpha and beta repertoires across multiple tumor regions, matched nontumor lung and blood in non-small cell lung cancer. TCR repertoire features were related to nonsynonymous mutation counts determined by whole-exome sequencing of tumor tissue. At surgery, about 210 tumor regions, 61 to 65 matched nontumor lung samples and 56 PBMC samples were TCR-sequenced for both alpha and beta chains. The paper as a whole reports these results and caveats: Additional single-cell paired TCR alpha and beta sequencing was considered necessary to confirm, at a functional level, the hypothesis that regional TCRs recognize regional mutations.

The method behind the library was 5' RACE. TCRdb lists the instrument as NextSeq 500. To allow correction of PCR and sequencing errors, the TCR library protocol tagged every TCR cDNA molecule with a unique molecular identifier. On the study's bioinformatics: Decombinator tools were used for TCR identification, UMI-based error correction and CDR3 extraction. Expanded TCRs were defined as those above a frequency of 2 per 1,000, corresponding to the top 1% of the tumor frequency distribution. Rényi diversity was computed with the R vegan package after subsampling each repertoire 100 times to 5,000 TCRs. CDR3 similarity networks were built from amino acid triplet string-kernel similarity, with CDR3s being connected when pairwise similarity was above 0.82. The public reads were reanalyzed by TCRdb: fastp trimming at Q25, MiXCR alignment, in-frame beta chains only. Each entry is one CDR3 protein sequence, shown with its most common DNA and genes. TCRdb's processing, not the study's, gives the V and J calls here. This sample gives 5,000 to 5,500 distinct CDR3 sequences in total; about 5% of them show up just once. About a tenth of the sample is taken by the ten largest.

Regarding this clonotype: What antigen it recognizes has not been identified. Base qualities are missing; no much larger clone stands one base away.

There are 16 amino acids in the CDR3, from cysteine to phenylalanine inclusive. The only DNA kept is the CDR3, 48 bases in frame from the first base. Trimming removed 5 bases from V and 7 bases from J; the gene matches leave 11 bases unexplained. The germline V gene sets CDR1 to SGHVS and CDR2 to FNYEAQ. According to the study, the label for this sample's time point signals: sample taken at primary tumor resection. Samples were obtained from over 70 patients with early-stage, untreated non-small cell lung cancer from the lung TRACERx cohort. Whole RNA extracted from tumor and nontumor lung tissue, or from cryopreserved PBMC samples, was used for TCR sequencing without cell sorting. Only patients with enough RNA available from two or more tumor regions were chosen for TCR sequencing. A lung pathologist reviewed the tumor and adjacent nontumor lung specimens before the specimens were selected.

The sample was normal lung tissue next to the tumor, taken at surgery. Recombination joined TRBV7-6 with TRBJ2-1; TRBD2 matches 10 bases in the middle. This receptor was obtained from a female donor with early-stage non-small cell lung cancer. The base sequence is TGTGCCAGCAGCCCCACCTCAGCGGGAGGGCCGAATGAGCAGTTCTTC. It codes for CASSPTSAGGPNEQFF.